This record looks at one TCR beta chain sequence and its context. Its specific antigen is unknown. No base qualities exist here, and no much larger clone lies one base off it. Patients chosen for sequencing had shown expansion of CD8+CD57+ cells by flow cytometry. Severe acquired aplastic anemia was diagnosed in all patients according to International Study of Aplastic Anemia and Agranulocytosis and Camitta criteria. No therapy had been received by the patients at the time of blood sampling. In the study, sorted CD4+ and CD8+ blood T cells from patients with severe aplastic anemia and from healthy subjects underwent deep sequencing of TCR repertoires. Patients were enrolled in the USA under clinicaltrials.gov protocols 00001620, 01623167, 00001397, 00071045, 00081523 and 00961064. Ficoll-Paque density gradient centrifugation was used to isolate peripheral blood mononuclear cells. CD4+ and CD8+ T cells were sorted by FACS or magnetic beads before DNA extraction.

The data were obtained in a study of CD8+CD57+ T cells in acquired aplastic anemia (dated by TCRdb to the late 2010s). With regard to the full study: Extracted DNA from sorted CD4+ and CD8+ cells averaged approximately 3 ug, ranging from roughly 0.17 to 30 ug. CD8+CD57+ expansion was defined as a frequency above the mean frequency observed in healthy subjects. Findings and caveats that apply to the study as a whole: Around 27 CD8+ CDR3 sequences were found to be shared between patients and controls, but these sequences appeared to be highly expressed in patients and within the immunodominant clones of the patients. CD8+ Simpson's diversity did not differ significantly between patients and healthy controls (P=0.060).

The CDR3 numbers 15 residues from cysteine through phenylalanine. The CDR3 DNA has 45 bases and is translated from base 1. For CDR1 and CDR2, the germline V gene lists SGHTA and FQGTGA. V loses 4 bases of germline sequence and J loses 6 bases, and the interval between the two ends is 18 bases. Genomic DNA served as template for TCR beta VDJ combination and CDR3 sequence profiling. An Illumina HiSeq 2000 was the platform used for TCR repertoire sequencing. The source study handled its data this way. TRBV/TRBJ rearrangement plots, CDR3 size and DJ length profiles, and Simpson's diversity index were used to assess repertoires. The immunodominant clone was defined as the most abundant DNA sequence in deep sequencing data. CDR3 amino acid sequences were checked for sharing between subjects and were compared against published repertoires and the VDJdb database. In-frame beta chains were kept once TCRdb had trimmed the public reads at Q25 with fastp and called clones with MiXCR. Under each unique CDR3 protein, matching rows form one entry showing the most common genes and DNA. The V and J calls reflect TCRdb's pipeline rather than the authors' work. Across this sample there are about 260,000 distinct CDR3 sequences, with approximately 79% seen only once. The ten largest make up 42% of the sample.

This TCR came from a human donor with aplastic anemia. The sequenced sample consisted of sorted CD4+, CD8+, or CD8+CD57+ T cells (not recorded which) from PBMCs. The chain joins TRBV7-3 to TRBJ1-1, with no D gene named confidently. This receptor has the CDR3 CASSSDLADSPEAFF. Read as DNA, the sequence is TGTGCCAGCAGCTCAGATCTGGCGGATTCACCTGAAGCTTTCTTT.